These 6 T cell receptor beta chains were sequenced from one sample in a study of T cells in Graves' hyperthyroidism and ophthalmopathy. The TCR beta CDR3 regions underwent amplification using RNA transcripts as the source. Initially, a first-round RT-PCR of the TCR CDR3 employed the HTBI primer set. One entry per CDR3 protein results from TCRdb running MiXCR on the multiplex PCR reads. The sample contains about 400,000 distinct CDR3 sequences, less than 20% of which appear only once. Sequences were obtained from blood. These receptors were obtained from a woman between 18 and 30 years old with Graves' hyperthyroidism.

The CDR3: CASSLAYSVGYTF. The CDR3 DNA reads as TGTGCCAGCAGCTTAGCCTACAGTGTTGGCTACACCTTC. This chain links TRBV7-9 with TRBJ1-2; D is uncertain. Per the germline V gene, CDR1 is SEHNR and CDR2 is FQNEAQ (reference sequence). Trimming removed 0 bases from V and 7 bases from J, with 9 bases in between. The CDR3 loop spans 13 amino acids.

This clonotype showed up many times. V gene TRBV24-1 combines with J gene TRBJ2-1; no definite D call. V lost 3 bases and J 5 bases, leaving 10 bases between the germline ends. The germline V gene has CDR1 KGHDR and CDR2 SFDVKD. The CDR3 is 14 amino acids. Written as DNA, the CDR3 is TGTGCCACCAGTGATCCACCTGAGGACAATGAGCAGTTCTTC. Its translation is CATSDPPEDNEQFF.

V gene TRBV6-1 combines with J gene TRBJ1-4; tentative D call: TRBD1 (5 bases). The V gene lost 5 bases and the J gene lost 5 bases, with 12 bases spanning the gap. Per germline, CDR1 MNHNS and CDR2 SASEGT. CDR3 length equals 14 residues. This CDR3 is CASSRSRGNEKLFF. CDR3 DNA: TGTGCCAGCAGTCGTTCCCGGGGGAATGAAAAACTGTTTTTT.

The chain couples TRBV9 to TRBJ1-3; 8 bases are a match to TRBD1. Unmatched junction bases numbered 4, after V lost 4 bases and J lost 4 bases. The CDR3 is 14 amino acids. Germline CDR1 is SGDLS and CDR2 is YYNGEE. The CDR3: CASSQQGGGNTIYF. The CDR3 DNA reads as TGTGCCAGCAGCCAACAGGGGGGCGGAAACACCATATATTTT.

The DNA of the CDR3 is TGTGCCAGCAGTGTTTCCCCCAAGGAGCTAGCGGCCACAGATACGCAGTATTTT. It codes for CASSVSPKELAATDTQYF. The rearrangement uses TRBV2 and TRBJ2-3, with TRBD2 identical over 7 bases. Germline-derived CDR1 and CDR2 are SNHLY and FYNNEI. The CDR3 sequence is 18 residues long. Trimming at V came to 4 bases and at J to 2 bases, leaving 15 bases not matched to a gene.

This clonotype was seen a few times. The chain joins TRBV20-1 to TRBJ2-5; TRBD1 or TRBD2 may be the D gene (5 bases each). The ends were cut back, 7 bases at V and 4 bases at J, with 16 bases in the middle. Germline values: CDR1 DFQATT, CDR2 SNEGSKA (reference sequence). The CDR3 runs 13 residues. The CDR3, as DNA: TGCAGTGGGCCCCAGGGTGGAGGAGAGACCCAGTACTTC. Residues: CSGPQGGGETQYF.